This T cell receptor beta chain was identified during a study of technical replicates of blood from several donors. Germline CDR1 and CDR2: SGHRS and YFSETQ. The CDR3 extends over 14 amino acids. With 0 bases removed from V and 5 bases from J, the gap between germline ends came to 11 bases. The protocol was immunoSEQ multiplex PCR, while the TCRdb copy is restricted to in-frame clones and leaves out a portion. This sample yields under 90,000 clones, of which about 94% are seen a single time; 0.25% belongs to the top ten. Sample: T cells isolated from PBMCs. This rearrangement joins TRBV5-1 to TRBJ2-5; maybe TRBD2 (6 bases). This TCR was sampled from a human donor in good health. The CDR3 sequence: CASSLETSDETQYF. The CDR3 DNA is TGCGCCAGCAGCTTGGAGACTAGTGACGAGACCCAGTACTTC.